This TCR beta chain was identified in a study of blood T cell repertoires in COVID-19. Looking at the study overall: The samples span acute and convalescent COVID-19 from the United States, Italy and Spain. In each case, the material was cDNA or gDNA derived from T cells, B-cell-depleted T cells, or PBMCs.

The germline gives CDR1 SGHDT, CDR2 YYEEEE. V gave up 2 bases and J gave up 5 bases, with 4 bases separating them. This CDR3 is built from 11 residues. As handled by the study authors: Reference gene primer amplification in the assay estimated nucleated cell counts. The repertoire was sequenced with immunoSEQ multiplex PCR; TCRdb's copy has only in-frame clones and lacks some. V and J calls and clone size are as listed in that table; D and trimming were resolved from the DNA. This sample has about 300,000 clones; around 89% occur once, and the top ten carry roughly 7%. The source material was peripheral blood. The chain joins TRBV5-6 to TRBJ1-1; D remains ambiguous. The receptor comes from a woman aged 25 to 39 who had recovered from COVID-19. CDR3 nucleotide sequence: TGTGCCAGCAGCTTCCGTACTGAAGCTTTCTTT. Translated, it gives CASSFRTEAFF.